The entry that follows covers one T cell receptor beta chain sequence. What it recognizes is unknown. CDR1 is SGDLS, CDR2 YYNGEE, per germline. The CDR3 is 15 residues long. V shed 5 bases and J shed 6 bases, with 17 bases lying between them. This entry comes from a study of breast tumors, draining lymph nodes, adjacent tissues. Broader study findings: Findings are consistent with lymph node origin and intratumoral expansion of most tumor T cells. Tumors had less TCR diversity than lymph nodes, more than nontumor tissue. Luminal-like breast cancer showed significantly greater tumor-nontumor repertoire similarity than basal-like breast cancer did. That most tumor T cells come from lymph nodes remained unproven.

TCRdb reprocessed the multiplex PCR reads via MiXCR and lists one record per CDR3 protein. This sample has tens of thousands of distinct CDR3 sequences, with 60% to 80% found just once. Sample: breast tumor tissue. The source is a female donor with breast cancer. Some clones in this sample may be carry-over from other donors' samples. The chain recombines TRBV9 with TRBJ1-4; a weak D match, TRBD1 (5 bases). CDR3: CASSGGDVRDEKLFF. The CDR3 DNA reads TGTGCCAGCAGTGGGGGGGATGTTCGGGATGAAAAACTGTTTTTT.